What follows describes a single TCR beta chain. No cognate antigen has been identified for it. Base qualities are not at hand, and no much larger clone is one base apart. Participants in the prospective study were aged about 18 to 95 years, lived in approximately 26 United States geographic areas, and enrolled through a virtual design. Cohort assignment in the prospective study relied on participant-reported clinical history from a screening survey and a study questionnaire. In the prospective study, whole blood, serum and a nasopharyngeal or oropharyngeal swab were collected from each participant by mobile phlebotomists. Over a 2-month period, participants in the prospective study had the option of providing additional blood draws and questionnaires. Blood samples from the prospective study were shipped frozen or at room temperature prior to DNA extraction. TCRbeta CDR3 regions were amplified from genomic DNA by means of the immunoSEQ Assay, a bias-controlled multiplex PCR. Under the source paper's analysis protocol: The number of nucleated cells in each sample was estimated by amplification of reference gene primers within the assay. Sequence reads were collapsed and filtered to measure the absolute abundance of every unique TCRbeta CDR3 rearrangement. Productive Simpson clonality was computed per sample as the square root of Simpson's diversity index over productive rearrangements. In its TCRdb copy, this immuneACCESS table keeps in-frame sequences only and misses some clones. Where compared with another copy, unresolved V genes explain less than half of these, and the others have no known cause. V and J calls and clone size follow that table, whereas D and trimming were derived from the DNA. Recorded for this sample are about 150,000 clones; around 80% of them occurred a single time. 19% of the sample comes from the top ten.

These data originate in a study of blood T cell repertoires in COVID-19 (dated by TCRdb to between 2020 and 2021). Notes on the research overall: Recovered participants in ImmuneRACE Cohort 3 were defined by two consecutive negative NP/OP PCR tests, clearance by a healthcare professional, or resolution of symptoms. Where available, HLA class I and class II types were taken from metadata supplied by the sample provider and were not determined by assay-based typing. Samples from collaborators originated in the United States, Italy and Spain and spanned both the acute and convalescent phases of COVID-19. The dataset comprised deeply sampled blood TCRbeta repertoires from subjects exposed to, actively infected with, or recovered from COVID-19. The material from the prospective study consisted of cDNA or gDNA derived from T cells, B-cell-depleted T cells, or PBMCs. The sample metadata nearly always contained a de-identified subject ID, COVID-19 status, age in years and sex. Samples came from the ongoing ImmuneRACE study (first 160 participants) plus 1,254 subjects from 6 global collaborators. A freely available public database, intended as a resource for researchers studying the immune response to SARS-CoV-2, is where the repertoires were released. The paper as a whole reports these results and caveats: The quantity of clinical and demographic metadata differed by source and by participant and was supplied without curation.

This sequence originates from a woman in her sixties or seventies in a cohort exposed to, infected with or recovered from COVID-19 (not recorded which). Sequencing input: PBMCs or T cells enriched from blood (not recorded which).

This receptor has the CDR3 CASSYGLAGTYEQYF. The bases are TGTGCCAGCAGTTACGGACTAGCGGGAACCTACGAGCAGTACTTC. The V and J segments used are TRBV6-2 or TRBV6-3 and TRBJ2-7, with 12 bases matching TRBD2. From its cysteine to its phenylalanine, the CDR3 spans 15 amino acids. Only the CDR3 region is kept as DNA, spanning 45 bases read in frame from base 1. Germline trimming: 2 bases from V, 2 bases from J; junction bases outside gene matches: 1. Per the germline V gene, MNHEY is the CDR1 and SVGEGT is the CDR2.